The T cell receptor (beta chain) described here comes from a study of cytomegalovirus exposure and HLA in healthy donors. Study-wide findings and caveats: In a later analysis, an Asian-associated ancestry cluster reportedly showed fewer N-insertions than the roughly 700-donor mean. Among the CMV-associated chains, three were confirmed in vitro as specific for CMV antigens. In a later analysis, at a false discovery rate of 0.05, about 17,000 TCR beta sequences matched HLA alleles. One variant, a missense change in DCLRE1C, was linked in a later analysis to TCR beta V- and J-gene trimming.

Notes on this clone: Its specificity is not known.

The PCR ran on 60 Vbeta and 13 Jbeta primers. The assay was immunoSEQ multiplex PCR, and TCRdb's table has in-frame clones only and misses some. Of 140,000 or so clones listed, around 59% are singletons. Trimming left V 0 bases short and J 4 bases short, with 15 bases between. The CDR3 consists of 16 residues. Germline CDR1 reads SGHVS; CDR2 reads FNYEAQ. The source material was PBMCs. This sequence was found in a male donor in good health and CMV-seronegative. The chain carries TRBV7-6 and TRBJ1-2; D is possibly TRBD1 (6 bases). The CDR3 spells CASSLAPGEVGYGYTF. The CDR3 region has the DNA TGTGCCAGCAGCTTAGCGCCAGGGGAAGTTGGCTATGGCTACACCTTC.